This passage covers 21 T cell receptor beta chains from one sample sequenced in a study of T cells in Graves' hyperthyroidism and ophthalmopathy. Amplified TCR beta CDR3 regions derived from RNA transcripts. With the HTBI primer set, the TCR CDR3 went through a first round of RT-PCR. TCRdb called the multiplex PCR reads again in MiXCR, with one record for every CDR3 protein. The sample shows hundreds of thousands of distinct CDR3 sequences, about 14% of them seen only once. The sequencing sample was made of blood. The receptors originated from a young man with Graves' ophthalmopathy.

This clonotype was counted at least ten times. This chain links TRBV27 with TRBJ2-2; 11 bases fit TRBD1. CDR1 is MNHEY, CDR2 SMNVEV, per germline (reference sequence). CDR3 length: 17 amino acids. The trim removed 3 bases at V and 5 bases at J, leaving 8 bases unmatched. CDR3 protein: CASSFLGQGARTGELFF. Written as DNA, the CDR3 is TGTGCCAGCAGTTTCTTAGGACAGGGGGCTCGGACCGGGGAGCTGTTTTTT.

This rearrangement joins TRBV3-1 to TRBJ2-7, with 10 positions matching TRBD2. Germline CDR1 and CDR2: LGHDT and YNNKEL (reference sequence). The CDR3 has 17 amino acids. V was pared by 0 bases and J by 4 bases, with 9 bases of the junction left unmatched. DNA of the CDR3: TGTGCCAGCAGCCAAGAGCCAGCGGGGGGGCTGGGTTACGAGCAGTACTTC. Translation: CASSQEPAGGLGYEQYF.

This clonotype turned up a few times. A read error may produce the germline difference seen at one junction end. The chain is built from TRBV7-7 and TRBJ2-7; TRBD2 matches 10 bases. The germline CDR1 and CDR2 sequences are SSHAT and FNYEAQ (reference sequence). The CDR3 loop spans 16 amino acids. CDR3 in DNA: TGTGCTAGCAGTCCAAAAAGGACTAGCGGTATTTACGAGCAGTACTTC. It translates to CASSPKRTSGIYEQYF.

This clonotype was found many times. The rearrangement links TRBV7-8 to TRBJ2-1, with TRBD1 identical over 7 bases. This CDR3 comprises 16 residues. Trimming took 5 bases from V and 4 from J; bases not matched to a gene: 11. The germline V gene encodes CDR1 SGHVS and CDR2 FQNEAQ. CDR3 coding DNA: TGTGCCAGCAGCCCGGAACCGGGACAGAGATACAATGAGCAGTTCTTC. It specifies CASSPEPGQRYNEQFF.

This clonotype was counted at least ten times. This sequence joins TRBV20-1 and TRBJ1-1; tentatively, D is TRBD1 (6 bases). Germline V gene sequence: CDR1 DFQATT, CDR2 SNEGSKA (reference sequence). The V end was cut by 4 bases, the J end by 5 bases, with 23 bases between. This CDR3 is 16 amino acids long. The CDR3 loop is CSAKGLSTGLRTEAFF. CDR3 bases: TGCAGTGCTAAGGGCCTATCTACAGGGTTGAGGACTGAAGCTTTCTTT.

The chain employs TRBV14 and TRBJ2-5; D tentatively reads TRBD1 or TRBD2 (5 bases each). The CDR3 sequence is 14 residues long. Germline values: CDR1 SGHDN, CDR2 FVKESK. Trimming cost V 4 bases and J 5 bases, with 14 bases left between them. This CDR3 reads CASSPLRDGETQYF. The CDR3 DNA is TGTGCCAGCAGCCCGCTTCGGGACGGGGAGACCCAGTACTTC.

This clonotype was observed once. The chain recombines TRBV12-3 or TRBV12-4 with TRBJ1-2; 10 bases match TRBD1. The CDR3 spans 15 residues. Trimming at V came to 6 bases and at J to 0 bases, leaving 4 bases not matched to a gene. CDR3 nucleotides: TGTGCCAGCAGAAAAGGACAGGGGGCTAACTATGGCTACACCTTC. Translation gives CASRKGQGANYGYTF.

This clonotype was observed at least ten times. This chain connects TRBV6-1 to TRBJ2-7; no reliable D call. Germline CDR1 is MNHNS and CDR2 is SASEGT. The length of the CDR3 is 12 residues. Trimming left V 5 bases short and J 3 bases short, with 8 bases between. In DNA, the CDR3 is TGTGCCAGCAGTCGTGCGGACTACGAGCAGTACTTC. Its protein is CASSRADYEQYF.

This clonotype came up many times. The V gene is TRBV6-1, the J gene TRBJ2-4; perhaps TRBD1 as D (5 bases). Germline V gene lookup returns CDR1 MNHNS and CDR2 SASEGT. The CDR3 length is 14 residues. V was shortened by 6 bases and J by 2 bases, with 11 bases between the two germline ends. CDR3 residues: CASSKTVTKNIQYF. The CDR3 DNA is TGTGCCAGCAGCAAGACAGTTACCAAAAACATTCAGTACTTC.

This clonotype has just a few counts. The rearrangement joins TRBV5-6 to TRBJ1-2, with D maybe TRBD1 (6 bases). This CDR3 contains 12 residues. The V and J ends lost 5 bases and 8 bases respectively, with 13 bases between them. Germline assignment: CDR1 SGHDT and CDR2 YYEEEE. The CDR3 loop is CASSREGGGYTF. CDR3 nucleotides: TGTGCCAGCAGTAGAGAAGGGGGAGGCTACACCTTC.

This clonotype came up a few times. Written as DNA, the CDR3 is TGTGCCAGCATCTTAACGGATAATTCACCCCTCCACTTT. This codes for CASILTDNSPLHF. The chain carries TRBV6-1 and TRBJ1-6; the D is unclear. CDR1 is MNHNS and CDR2 is SASEGT in the germline V gene. Trimming stripped 7 bases from V and 5 bases from J, with 9 bases between. This CDR3 contains 13 residues.

This clonotype has a count of ten or more. The V gene is TRBV20-1, the J gene TRBJ1-1; 8 bases agree with TRBD1. Germline V lookup: CDR1 DFQATT, CDR2 SNEGSKA (reference sequence). V trimming: 3 bases; J trimming: 2 bases; junction bases outside the gene matches: 5. CDR3 size: 14 residues. CDR3 residues: CSASFQGANTEAFF. The CDR3 bases are TGCAGTGCTAGTTTTCAGGGGGCCAACACTGAAGCTTTCTTT.

In its sample, this clonotype was seen many times. This chain joins TRBV30 and TRBJ2-1; 10 positions match TRBD1. Trimming cost V 5 bases and J 11 bases; bases outside gene matches: 12. Germline V lookup: CDR1 GTSNPN, CDR2 SVGIG (reference sequence). The CDR3 is 14 residues long. CDR3 residues: CAWEVGQGSGQQFF. The CDR3 nucleotides read TGTGCCTGGGAGGTGGGACAGGGGTCCGGACAGCAGTTCTTC.

Ten or more counts support this clonotype. The chain joins TRBV5-1 to TRBJ1-1; tentatively, D is TRBD1 (6 bases). V was pared by 0 bases and J by 6 bases, with 15 bases between. The CDR3 extends over 15 amino acids. CDR1 and CDR2 from the germline V gene are SGHRS and YFSETQ. The CDR3 nucleotides read TGCGCCAGCAGCTTGGCCGGCTCCAGGGGCGCTGAAGCTTTCTTT. Translating it yields CASSLAGSRGAEAFF. Full variable domain (remainder filled in from reference TRBV5-1 and TRBJ1-1): KAGVTQTPRYLIKTRGQQVTLSCSPISGHRSVSWYQQTPGQGLQFLFEYFSETQRNKGNFPGRFSGRQFSNSRSEMNVSTLELGDSALYLCASSLAGSRGAEAFFGQGTRLTVV.

The chain recombines TRBV5-5 with TRBJ2-5, with 8 bases lining up with TRBD1. Germline-derived CDR1 and CDR2 are SGHKS and YYEKEE (reference sequence). This CDR3 is built from 16 residues. The V segment lost 4 bases and the J segment 4 bases; nucleotides outside the gene matches: 12. CDR3 nucleotides: TGTGCCAGCAGCCTAAACAGGGGGGAGAATGGAGAGACCCAGTACTTC. Encoded protein: CASSLNRGENGETQYF.

In its sample, this clonotype was seen a few times. The chain uses TRBV25-1 and TRBJ2-6; D call uncertain. Germline CDR1 reads MGHDK; CDR2 reads SYGVNS. V shed 6 bases and J shed 1 base, with 10 bases lying between them. There are 15 residues in the CDR3. The CDR3 DNA reads as TGTGCCAGCAGCCTCTTGGTATCTGGGGCCAACGTCCTGACTTTC. Its translation: CASSLLVSGANVLTF.

This clonotype was seen repeatedly, ten times or more. The chain is built from TRBV11-2 and TRBJ2-7, with D perhaps assigned TRBD1 or TRBD2 (6 bases each). The CDR3 is 14 amino acids. V gave up 7 bases and J gave up 5 bases, with 18 bases separating them. CDR1 SGHAT and CDR2 FQNNGV come from the germline V gene. The CDR3 loop reads CASNKAYGGHEQYF. The CDR3 DNA reads as TGTGCCAGCAACAAAGCTTACGGGGGCCACGAGCAGTACTTC.

This clonotype was picked up many times. V gene TRBV5-1 combines with J gene TRBJ2-7; 13 nucleotides line up with TRBD2. Trimming at V came to 3 bases and at J to 7 bases, leaving 4 bases not matched to a gene. Germline lookup yields CDR1 SGHRS and CDR2 YFSETQ. The CDR3 is made up of 14 amino acids. The CDR3 reads CASSSGTSGVEQYF. The CDR3 coding sequence is TGCGCCAGCAGCTCCGGGACTAGCGGGGTTGAGCAGTACTTC. The whole variable domain, remainder taken from reference TRBV5-1 and TRBJ2-7, is KAGVTQTPRYLIKTRGQQVTLSCSPISGHRSVSWYQQTPGQGLQFLFEYFSETQRNKGNFPGRFSGRQFSNSRSEMNVSTLELGDSALYLCASSSGTSGVEQYFGPGTRLTVT.

This clonotype was counted many times. The chain combines TRBV3-1 with TRBJ2-5; D perhaps matches TRBD1 (5 bases). CDR3 length: 16 amino acids. V was trimmed by 3 bases and J by 9 bases, leaving 23 bases between them. CDR1 and CDR2 from the germline V gene are LGHDT and YNNKEL (reference sequence). The CDR3 nucleotides read TGTGCCAGCAGCCACCTACGACAAGTCGATGAAGGGGCCCAGTACTTC. Amino acid sequence: CASSHLRQVDEGAQYF.

This clonotype was seen a handful of times. V gene TRBV4-2 combines with J gene TRBJ2-3, with 13 bases fitting TRBD2. The CDR3 length is 15 residues. Per germline, CDR1 LGHNA and CDR2 YNFKEQ. V gave up 4 bases and J gave up 4 bases; unmatched junction bases: 2. For the CDR3, the DNA is TGTGCCAGCAGCCGGACTAGCGGGAGCCCAGATACGCAGTATTTT. Encoded protein: CASSRTSGSPDTQYF.

This clonotype was observed a few times. The chain employs TRBV19 and TRBJ1-4; 8 bases match TRBD1. Germline V gene lookup returns CDR1 LNHDA and CDR2 SQIVND (reference sequence). V shed 5 bases and J 0 bases; nucleotides not matched to a gene: 11. The CDR3 contains 18 residues. CDR3 DNA: TGTGCCAGTAGTCCCCTGGGGGACAGGCAGTCAACTAATGAAAAACTGTTTTTT. Translated, it gives CASSPLGDRQSTNEKLFF. The full variable domain, rest sourced from reference TRBV19 and TRBJ1-4, is DGGITQSPKYLFRKEGQNVTLSCEQNLNHDAMYWYRQDPGQGLRLIYYSQIVNDFQKGDIAEGYSVSREKKESFPLTVTSAQKNPTAFYLCASSPLGDRQSTNEKLFFGSGTQLSVL.